This T cell receptor beta chain derives from a study of CD8 T cells in ankylosing spondylitis. V shed 5 bases and J shed 0 bases, with 11 bases lying between them. Germline CDR1 is SGHTA and CDR2 is FQGNSA. The CDR3 sequence is 15 residues long. TCRdb re-analysed the 5' RACE reads in MiXCR, keeping a single row per CDR3 protein. This sample has roughly 130,000 distinct CDR3 sequences; roughly 8.8% occur once, and the top ten carry approximately 3.5%. This chain links TRBV7-2 with TRBJ2-1, with a possible D match to TRBD2 (5 bases). Material for sequencing was blood, either unsorted or a sorted T cell fraction (not recorded which). This receptor was taken from a male donor with ankylosing spondylitis or in good health (not recorded which). The CDR3, as DNA: TGTGCCAGCAGCCGCAGCGGTGACTCCTACAATGAGCAGTTCTTC. As protein: CASSRSGDSYNEQFF.